The 20 T cell receptor beta chains below come from one sample, sequenced in a study of Ad26.COV2.S vaccination and SARS-CoV-2 variants. As to treatment: roughly 18 received Ad26.COV2.S at low or high dose, single or two shots; 5 received placebo; per-sample allocation not given. Material that was analyzed had been drawn on day 63 after the first vaccine or placebo injection. Here immunoSEQ multiplex PCR was the method, and the copy in TCRdb shows in-frame clones only, minus some. The sample lists about 440,000 clones; around 90% were seen once. The source material was peripheral blood, sampled in a trial of Ad26.COV2.S vaccine versus placebo. All receptors come from a person between 18 and 60 years old who received the Ad26.COV2.S COVID-19 vaccine or a placebo.

The chain uses TRBV29-1 and TRBJ2-5, with D perhaps matching TRBD2 (5 bases). CDR1 and CDR2 from the germline V gene are SQVTM and ANQGSEA. Trimming shortened V by 4 bases and J by 2 bases, and 14 bases separated the two germline ends. This CDR3 is built from 14 residues. Here the CDR3 reads CSVGGLPPQETQYF. The DNA for the CDR3 is TGCAGCGTTGGCGGACTGCCGCCTCAAGAGACCCAGTACTTC.

The chain has TRBV7-8 and TRBJ1-3; TRBD1 matches at 8 bases. CDR1 and CDR2 (germline): SGHVS, FQNEAQ. J gave up 4 bases and V 5 bases, and 7 bases lay outside the gene matches. This CDR3 is built from 15 residues. CDR3 DNA sequence: TGTGCCAGCAGCCAAACAGGGGGAGGAGGAAACACCATATATTTT. It codes for CASSQTGGGGNTIYF.

J is TRBJ2-1 and V is TRBV3-1 (or the pseudogene TRBV3-2); perhaps TRBD2 as D (5 bases). In germline, CDR1 is LGHDT, CDR2 YNNKEL (reference sequence). The length of the CDR3 is 15 residues. V was pared by 4 bases and J by 2 bases, with 12 bases between. CDR3 protein: CASSPWRSPYNEQFF. The CDR3 nucleotides read TGTGCCAGCAGCCCCTGGAGGTCCCCCTACAATGAGCAGTTCTTC.

The chain joins TRBV19 to TRBJ2-1, with a tentative D call TRBD2 (5 bases). V shed 5 bases and J shed 3 bases, with 14 bases lying between them. Germline V gives CDR1 LNHDA, CDR2 SQIVND (reference sequence). The length of the CDR3 is 15 residues. This chain's CDR3 is CASSQAGVFYNEQFF. Here the CDR3 DNA reads TGTGCCAGTAGTCAGGCGGGCGTCTTCTACAATGAGCAGTTCTTC.

In nucleotides, the CDR3 is TGTGCCAGCAGTGTACAGGGGAACTTGAACACTGAAGCTTTCTTT. This codes for CASSVQGNLNTEAFF. This chain uses TRBV27 with TRBJ1-1; the match to TRBD1 covers 7 bases. V trimming: 5 bases; J trimming: 0 bases; junction bases outside the gene matches: 6. There are 15 residues in the CDR3. CDR1 MNHEY and CDR2 SMNVEV come from the germline V gene (reference sequence).

A few counts support this clone. The V call is TRBV5-1, the J call TRBJ1-1; no clear D. Germline lookup yields CDR1 SGHRS and CDR2 YFSETQ. The V end was cut by 3 bases, the J end by 0 bases, with 12 bases between. The CDR3 is made up of 15 amino acids. The CDR3 reads CASSSEGILNTEAFF. CDR3 DNA: TGCGCCAGCAGCTCGGAAGGGATCTTGAACACTGAAGCTTTCTTT.

CDR3 amino acids: CASAQDGPYNEQFF. CDR3 sequence (DNA): TGTGCTAGTGCCCAGGACGGCCCCTACAATGAGCAGTTCTTC. The V gene is TRBV12-5, the J gene TRBJ2-1; unclear D gene. Germline V gene sequence: CDR1 LGHNT, CDR2 FRNRAP. V was trimmed by 7 bases and J by 2 bases, leaving 12 bases between them. The CDR3 has 14 residues.

The gene calls are TRBV4-3 and TRBJ2-5; no definite D call. CDR1 is LGHNA, CDR2 YSLEER, per germline. The ends were cut back, 3 bases at V and 4 bases at J, with 12 bases in the middle. This CDR3 has 14 amino acids. For the CDR3, the DNA is TGCGCCAGCAGCCAGGATTTAACCGGAGAGACCCAGTACTTC. Amino acid sequence: CASSQDLTGETQYF.

The rearrangement joins TRBV6-2 or TRBV6-3 to TRBJ2-6; 7 bases line up with TRBD2. The germline gives CDR1 MNHEY, CDR2 SVGEGT. J gave up 0 bases and V 8 bases, and 13 bases lay outside the gene matches. This CDR3 is built from 18 residues. The CDR3 DNA reads as TGTGCCAGCCGCCTTGACCCGGCGGGAGACTCTGGGGCCAACGTCCTGACTTTC. Amino acid sequence: CASRLDPAGDSGANVLTF.

The J gene is TRBJ1-6, the V gene TRBV6-5; D may be TRBD1 (6 bases). Trimming shortened V by 5 bases and J by 7 bases, and 9 bases separated the two germline ends. Germline-derived CDR1 and CDR2 are MNHEY and SVGAGI. This CDR3 contains 13 residues. CDR3 nucleotides: TGTGCCAGCAGTAGGGGGGGCAATTCACCCCTCCACTTT. Translation: CASSRGGNSPLHF.

V is TRBV15 and J is TRBJ2-3; D remains unclear. In germline, CDR1 is LNHNV, CDR2 YYDKDF (reference sequence). This CDR3 has 14 residues. The ends were cut back, 0 bases at V and 7 bases at J, with 11 bases in the middle. As DNA, the CDR3 is TGTGCCACCAGCAGAGAGGTCAGCCGGAATACGCAGTATTTT. This sequence encodes CATSREVSRNTQYF.

The chain joins TRBV28 to TRBJ2-7, with TRBD2 matching 7 bases. V lost 7 bases and J lost 4; bases outside the gene matches: 16. CDR1 MDHEN and CDR2 SYDVKM come from the germline V gene. The CDR3 totals 16 residues. CDR3 in DNA: TGTGCCAGCACCCCTGGGCAGGGACTATCTCGTTACGAGCAGTACTTC. Its protein product is CASTPGQGLSRYEQYF.

This chain uses TRBV7-9 with TRBJ2-7, with TRBD2 matching over 11 bases. The CDR3 extends over 15 amino acids. V dropped 5 bases and J dropped 2; count of bases not matched to a gene: 5. The germline CDR1 and CDR2 sequences are SEHNR and FQNEAQ (reference sequence). This chain's CDR3 is CASSAGTSGTYEQYF. The CDR3 DNA reads TGTGCCAGCAGCGCCGGGACTAGCGGCACCTACGAGCAGTACTTC.

The chain links TRBV2 to TRBJ2-5; possibly TRBD1 or TRBD2 for D (7 bases each). Germline CDR1 SNHLY, CDR2 FYNNEI. V was clipped by 6 bases and J by 5 bases, with 19 bases between them. This CDR3 has 15 residues. CDR3 residues: CASSPQGGAGETQYF. CDR3 nucleotides: TGTGCCAGCAGCCCTCAGGGGGGGGCAGGGGAGACCCAGTACTTC.

For the CDR3, the DNA is TGTGCCAGCAGTTTATCAGGACAGGCCTACAATCAGCCCCAGCATTTT. Translation gives CASSLSGQAYNQPQHF. The V and J genes are TRBV28 and TRBJ1-5; 7 bases are a match to TRBD1. CDR1 and CDR2 from the germline V gene are MDHEN and SYDVKM. Unmatched junction bases numbered 6, after V lost 1 base and J lost 3 bases. The length of the CDR3 is 16 residues.

The rearrangement joins TRBV7-9 to TRBJ2-1; TRBD2 matches at 11 bases. Germline assignment: CDR1 SEHNR and CDR2 FQNEAQ (reference sequence). With V trimmed by 1 base and J by 5 bases, 1 base remained unmatched. This CDR3 is 15 amino acids long. This chain's CDR3 is CASSLGSGRDNEQFF. The CDR3 nucleotides read TGTGCCAGCAGCTTAGGTAGCGGGAGGGACAATGAGCAGTTCTTC.

The chain carries TRBV7-8 and TRBJ2-7; D not certain. Trimming pared 1 base from V and 3 bases from J, leaving 13 bases between. This CDR3 is built from 15 residues. Germline V gene data show CDR1 as SGHVS and CDR2 as FQNEAQ. DNA for the CDR3: TGTGCCAGCAGCTTAGGCACTGTCTTAAGCTACGAGCAGTACTTC. Protein sequence: CASSLGTVLSYEQYF.

J is TRBJ2-7 and V is TRBV28; 10 positions agree with TRBD1. After removal of 3 bases from V and 0 bases from J, the junction contained 11 bases not matched to a gene. The CDR3 consists of 18 residues. CDR1 is MDHEN and CDR2 is SYDVKM in the germline V gene. DNA of the CDR3: TGTGCCAGCAGTTTCCCCTTCGGACAGGGGGAAGGCTCCTACGAGCAGTACTTC. Translating gives CASSFPFGQGEGSYEQYF.

This chain's CDR3 is CASSGGKSGSAYEQYF. As DNA, the CDR3 is TGTGCCAGCAGCGGGGGGAAGAGCGGGAGTGCCTACGAGCAGTACTTC. The genes are TRBV5-4 and TRBJ2-7; 8 bases align to TRBD2. This CDR3 comprises 16 residues. CDR1 is SGHNT, CDR2 YYREEE, per germline (reference sequence). V lost 4 bases to trimming and J lost 2 bases; unmatched junction nucleotides: 11.

J is TRBJ2-3 and V is TRBV7-6; TRBD2 might be the D (6 bases). The CDR3 runs to 14 residues. In germline, CDR1 is SGHVS, CDR2 FNYEAQ. V dropped 1 base and J dropped 3 bases, with 8 bases sitting between them. The CDR3 coding sequence is TGTGCCAGCAGCTTAGGCGCGGGGACAGATACGCAGTATTTT. Residues: CASSLGAGTDTQYF.